These 21 T cell receptor beta chains share one sample of origin, sequenced in a study of response to subunit inactivated influenza vaccine. Via MiXCR, TCRdb re-called the RT-PCR reads, giving one row per CDR3 protein. The table has 150,000 to 200,000 distinct CDR3 sequences, around 9.9% seen once; the top ten hold around 12%. Sequenced material: non-naive T cells sorted from PBMCs, taken around seven weeks after vaccination. The receptors derive from a man aged 50-60 years who received an inactivated influenza vaccine.

The sample holds a few counts of this clonotype. Here the CDR3 reads CASSLSSVGNQPQHF. CDR3 nucleotide sequence: TGTGCCAGCAGCTTGTCATCTGTGGGAAATCAGCCCCAGCATTTT. The chain joins TRBV11-2 to TRBJ1-5; unclear D gene. The CDR3 extends over 15 amino acids. Deletions cut 3 bases from V and 4 bases from J, with 13 bases between. CDR1 is SGHAT and CDR2 is FQNNGV in the germline V gene. The full variable domain, with the rest looked up from reference TRBV11-2 and TRBJ1-5, is EAGVAQSPRYKIIEKRQSVAFWCNPISGHATLYWYQQILGQGPKLLIQFQNNGVVDDSQLPKDRFSAERLKGVDSTLKIQPAKLEDSAVYLCASSLSSVGNQPQHFGDGTRLSIL.

This sequence joins TRBV9 and TRBJ2-1; D ambiguous. Germline CDR1 SGDLS, CDR2 YYNGEE. The ends were cut back, 4 bases at V and 1 base at J, with 9 bases in the middle. The CDR3 loop spans 14 amino acids. CDR3 nucleotide sequence: TGTGCCAGCAGCTTGACTGCATCCTACAATGAGCAGTTCTTC. Amino acids: CASSLTASYNEQFF.

This clonotype occurred a few times. The V and J genes are TRBV4-2 and TRBJ2-1; TRBD2 agrees at 7 bases. Germline V gene lookup returns CDR1 LGHNA and CDR2 YNFKEQ. The CDR3 totals 13 residues. The V and J ends lost 4 bases and 10 bases, in that order; junction bases with no gene match: 7. The CDR3 spells CASSPRGEEEQFF. The CDR3 DNA is TGTGCCAGCAGCCCACGGGGGGAGGAAGAGCAGTTCTTC.

V is TRBV3-1 and J is TRBJ2-5; 9 nucleotides line up with TRBD1. Germline V gene sequence: CDR1 LGHDT, CDR2 YNNKEL (reference sequence). The CDR3 length is 14 residues. Trimming cost V 0 bases and J 5 bases; bases outside gene matches: 1. This CDR3 is CASSQEGTGETQYF. The CDR3 DNA follows: TGTGCCAGCAGCCAAGAAGGGACAGGGGAGACCCAGTACTTC.

This clonotype was counted only a few times. The gene calls are TRBV6-5 and TRBJ2-1; D is undetermined. The V end was cut by 0 bases, the J end by 0 bases, with 9 bases between. Germline V gene lookup returns CDR1 MNHEY and CDR2 SVGAGI. The CDR3 spans 16 residues. CDR3 sequence (DNA): TGTGCCAGCAGTTACTCGGACGCGAACTCCTACAATGAGCAGTTCTTC. It yields the protein CASSYSDANSYNEQFF.

Ten or more counts support this clonotype. The rearrangement uses TRBV28 and TRBJ2-7; tentatively, D is TRBD2 (5 bases). Germline CDR1 is MDHEN and CDR2 is SYDVKM. The CDR3 runs 15 residues. Trimming removed 8 bases from V and 2 bases from J, with 19 bases in between. The CDR3 nucleotides read TGTGCCAGCGTGCTAATCCGGGGAATGACCTACGAGCAGTACTTC. It encodes CASVLIRGMTYEQYF. The variable domain in full, with the rest retrieved from reference TRBV28 and TRBJ2-7, is DVKVTQSSRYLVKRTGEKVFLECVQDMDHENMFWYRQDPGLGLRLIYFSYDVKMKEKGDIPEGYSVSREKKERFSLILESASTNQTSMYLCASVLIRGMTYEQYFGPGTRLTVT.

This clonotype was detected a few times. The chain has TRBV15 and TRBJ1-6, with TRBD1 as a possible D gene (6 bases). CDR1 and CDR2 (germline): LNHNV, YYDKDF (reference sequence). The V gene lost 1 base and the J gene lost 7 bases, with 11 bases spanning the gap. This CDR3 comprises 15 residues. The CDR3 loop reads CATSRGPGVNSPLHF. In nucleotides, the CDR3 is TGTGCCACCAGCAGAGGCCCAGGGGTGAATTCACCCCTCCACTTT.

The chain links TRBV29-1 to TRBJ1-4, with D possibly matching TRBD1 (5 bases). The length of the CDR3 is 12 residues. The germline CDR1 and CDR2 sequences are SQVTM and ANQGSEA. Trimming cost V 4 bases and J 12 bases, with 15 bases left between them. CDR3 protein: CSVGGDPPELFF. CDR3 bases: TGCAGCGTTGGAGGGGACCCCCCGGAACTGTTTTTT.

Here the CDR3 reads CASMSSGNTIYF. The DNA for the CDR3 is TGTGCCAGCATGAGCTCTGGAAACACCATATATTTT. V usage is TRBV25-1 and J usage is TRBJ1-3; the D is unclear. CDR1 is MGHDK and CDR2 is SYGVNS in the germline V gene. The CDR3 runs to 12 residues. Trimming left V 7 bases short and J 0 bases short, with 4 bases between.

This clonotype was recorded a few times. This chain links TRBV5-5 with TRBJ1-4; D uncertain. The CDR3 runs to 11 residues. V lost 1 base, J lost 8 bases, and 3 bases lay in between. The germline V gene encodes CDR1 SGHKS and CDR2 YYEKEE (reference sequence). The CDR3, as DNA: TGTGCCAGCAGCTTGCAGGAAAAACTGTTTTTT. This translates into CASSLQEKLFF.

The chain is built from TRBV20-1 and TRBJ2-7; a weak D match, TRBD1 (5 bases). The germline CDR1 and CDR2 sequences are DFQATT and SNEGSKA (reference sequence). V lost 4 bases and J lost 1, with 14 bases in between. The CDR3 length is 14 residues. CDR3 nucleotides: TGCAGTGCTAAAATTATGGCAGGGTCCTACGAGCAGTACTTC. Translated, it gives CSAKIMAGSYEQYF.

CDR3 nucleotide sequence: TGTGCCAGCAGCGTAGGGCCCCTGACAGGGTCCGGGGAGCTGTTTTTT. Residues: CASSVGPLTGSGELFF. The V and J genes are TRBV9 and TRBJ2-2; 7 bases match TRBD1. Unmatched junction bases numbered 8, after V lost 0 bases and J lost 6 bases. Germline values: CDR1 SGDLS, CDR2 YYNGEE. The CDR3 runs 16 residues.

This clonotype has at least ten counts. The rearrangement links TRBV20-1 to TRBJ1-5; TRBD1 aligns across 7 bases. This CDR3 region has 17 residues. Trimming cost V 5 bases and J 5 bases; bases outside gene matches: 18. Germline V gene lookup returns CDR1 DFQATT and CDR2 SNEGSKA (reference sequence). The CDR3 bases are TGCAGTGCTCCCGAAAAAGATCAGGGGGTTTGGGATCAGCCCCAGCATTTT. Translation: CSAPEKDQGVWDQPQHF.

V usage is TRBV12-3 or TRBV12-4 and J usage is TRBJ2-1, with D uncertain. The CDR3 runs to 14 residues. With 1 base removed from V and 3 bases from J, the gap between germline ends came to 7 bases. This CDR3 is CASSLGIFYNEQFF. CDR3 sequence (DNA): TGTGCCAGCAGTTTAGGGATCTTCTACAATGAGCAGTTCTTC.

Only a few counts were recorded for this clonotype. The V call is TRBV18, the J call TRBJ2-6; D is tentatively TRBD1 or TRBD2 (5 bases each). The CDR3 has 17 residues. The germline V and J ends were trimmed by 3 bases and 2 bases, with 14 bases remaining between them. CDR1 and CDR2 from the germline V gene are KGHSH and LQKENI. Here the CDR3 DNA reads TGTGCCAGCTCACCGGACGGGACCCTCGCTGGGGCCAACGTCCTGACTTTC. It codes for CASSPDGTLAGANVLTF.

This clonotype has a handful of counts. The chain is built from TRBV4-2 and TRBJ1-6; 8 positions match TRBD1. With 0 bases clipped from V and 10 bases from J, the junction kept 5 bases outside the gene matches. CDR3 length equals 15 residues. Germline CDR1 LGHNA, CDR2 YNFKEQ. CDR3 protein: CASSQEQQGESPLHF. CDR3 DNA: TGTGCCAGCAGCCAAGAGCAACAGGGGGAGTCACCCCTCCACTTT.

The J gene is TRBJ2-7, the V gene TRBV20-1; perhaps TRBD1 as D (6 bases). The V gene's germline CDR1 is DFQATT and CDR2 SNEGSKA (reference sequence). Trimming cost V 1 base and J 4 bases, with 26 bases left between them. CDR3 length: 18 residues. As DNA, the CDR3 is TGCAGTGCTAGAGTTCGAACAGGGACGAGGGTTCCTCAGTACGAGCAGTACTTC. Residues: CSARVRTGTRVPQYEQYF.

This clonotype has only a few counts. This chain uses TRBV15 with TRBJ2-3, with D possibly matching TRBD1 (5 bases). The CDR3 has 14 amino acids. Trimming shortened V by 6 bases and J by 1 base, and 11 bases separated the two germline ends. Germline CDR1 and CDR2: LNHNV and YYDKDF (reference sequence). The CDR3 DNA reads TGTGCCACCAGAGTTGGCAGGGGCACAGATACGCAGTATTTT. This sequence encodes CATRVGRGTDTQYF. Based on the CDR3 plus reference TRBV15 and TRBJ2-3, the full variable domain is DAMVIQNPRYQVTQFGKPVTLSCSQTLNHNVMYWYQQKSSQAPKLLFHYYDKDFNNEADTPDNFQSRRPNTSFCFLDIRSPGLGDTAMYLCATRVGRGTDTQYFGPGTRLTVL.

This clonotype was counted a few times. This sequence joins TRBV27 and TRBJ2-7; D unresolved. CDR3 length equals 14 residues. Trimming took off 1 base at V and 5 bases at J, with 12 bases between the two ends. Per the germline V gene, CDR1 is MNHEY and CDR2 is SMNVEV (reference sequence). The CDR3 coding sequence is TGTGCCAGCAGTTTATTATCAGCGTTTGACGAGCAGTACTTC. Protein sequence: CASSLLSAFDEQYF.

Only a few counts were recorded for this clonotype. The gene calls are TRBV7-2 and TRBJ2-1, with 9 bases lining up with TRBD1. The trim removed 0 bases at V and 0 bases at J, leaving 9 bases unmatched. CDR1 is SGHTA, CDR2 FQGNSA, per germline. The CDR3 extends over 19 amino acids. CDR3 region: CASSLAWTGVRSSYNEQFF. CDR3 DNA sequence: TGTGCCAGCAGCTTAGCTTGGACAGGGGTTAGGAGCTCCTACAATGAGCAGTTCTTC.

This clonotype showed up many times. The chain uses TRBV29-1 and TRBJ2-5, with D tentatively TRBD2 (6 bases). V dropped 6 bases and J dropped 4 bases, with 15 bases sitting between them. CDR3 length: 13 residues. The germline V gene encodes CDR1 SQVTM and CDR2 ANQGSEA. The DNA for the CDR3 is TGCAGCGTCCCGCGGGGAGGTGGAGAGACCCAGTACTTC. This encodes CSVPRGGGETQYF.